Described below is a single TCR beta chain sequence and its context. The data were taken from a study of blood T cell repertoires in COVID-19. The method was immunoSEQ multiplex PCR; TCRdb's version includes in-frame clones alone and lacks a portion of them. The sample has 150,000 to 200,000 clones, 89% seen once. CDR1 and CDR2 from the germline V gene are MGHRA and YSYEKL. The length of the CDR3 is 15 residues. Trimming cost V 0 bases and J 1 base, with 10 bases left between them. This chain connects TRBV4-1 to TRBJ2-7, with D possibly TRBD2 on 5 matching bases. Material: peripheral blood. The TCR originated in a man aged 18 to 30 who had recovered from COVID-19. CDR3 nucleotide sequence: TGCGCCAGCAGCCAAGAAATCGGACTGTCCTACGAGCAGTACTTC. It encodes CASSQEIGLSYEQYF.